These 11 T cell receptor beta chains were all obtained from the same sample, sequenced in a study of shared T cell receptors in the human thymus. Clones were read by immunoSEQ multiplex PCR, and TCRdb kept only the in-frame ones, dropping some. The top ten clones hold approximately 0.0097% of a sample with 640,000 or so clones, approximately 89% of them seen once. Another study also made use of these data, one on human thymus T cells.

The material sequenced was thymocytes. The receptors originated from a boy younger than two with a congenital heart defect.

Notes on this clone: Germline and junction disagree at one end, which may indicate a read error. The gene calls are TRBV4-2 and TRBJ1-5; no reliable D call. The CDR3 totals 17 residues. CDR1 is LGHNA and CDR2 is YNFKEQ in the germline V gene. The DNA of the CDR3 is TGTGCCAGCAGCCAGTCCCGACTCGGTCGACCGAATCAGCCCCGGCATTTT. Its protein is CASSQSRLGRPNQPRHF.

CDR3 region: CASSLRLGDKGLSYEQYF. The CDR3 DNA reads TGTGCCAGCAGCTTGCGTCTAGGGGACAAGGGTCTATCCTACGAGCAGTACTTC. The chain couples TRBV5-4 to TRBJ2-7, with TRBD1 as a possible D gene (6 bases). The germline CDR1 and CDR2 sequences are SGHNT and YYREEE (reference sequence). Between the trimmed V and J ends, which lost 1 base and 1 base, there was a span of 21 bases. The CDR3 is 18 residues long.

The chain has TRBV27 and TRBJ2-1, with D possibly being TRBD2 (6 bases). In germline, CDR1 is MNHEY, CDR2 SMNVEV (reference sequence). V was pared by 4 bases and J by 0 bases, with 16 bases between. The CDR3 totals 17 residues. Written as DNA, the CDR3 is TGTGCCAGCAGTTCCCCCGGGACTCAGAGCTCCTACAATGAGCAGTTCTTC. Its translation is CASSSPGTQSSYNEQFF.

The J gene is TRBJ2-1, the V gene TRBV5-1; D possibly corresponds to TRBD1 (5 bases). The V gene's germline CDR1 is SGHRS and CDR2 YFSETQ. V lost 4 bases and J 4 bases, leaving 6 bases between the germline ends. This CDR3 contains 12 residues. This CDR3 reads CASSRQYNEQFF. CDR3 nucleotides: TGCGCCAGCAGCCGACAGTACAATGAGCAGTTCTTC.

V and J are TRBV7-2 and TRBJ1-5, with 9 bases lining up with TRBD1. This CDR3 contains 16 residues. Trimming took 5 bases from V and 5 from J; bases not matched to a gene: 10. The germline gives CDR1 SGHTA, CDR2 FQGNSA. CDR3 loop: CASSLNRDRVYQPQHF. CDR3 nucleotides: TGTGCCAGCAGCCTCAACCGGGACAGGGTGTATCAGCCCCAGCATTTT.

The chain carries TRBV6-5 and TRBJ2-1; 7 bases match TRBD2. The CDR3 is 16 residues long. V gave up 1 base and J gave up 9 bases; unmatched junction bases: 12. Germline lookup yields CDR1 MNHEY and CDR2 SVGAGI. The CDR3 DNA sequence: TGTGCCAGCAGTTACTTCCCGCGGGAGTCAATGCGTGAGCAGTTCTTC. Translation: CASSYFPRESMREQFF.

This chain links TRBV28 with TRBJ1-1, with D uncertain. Trimming removed 3 bases from V and 4 bases from J, with 3 bases in between. The germline V gene encodes CDR1 MDHEN and CDR2 SYDVKM. CDR3 length: 11 residues. The CDR3 loop is CASSFGTEAFF. CDR3 sequence (DNA): TGTGCCAGCAGTTTCGGCACTGAAGCTTTCTTT.

This clone was seen once. This rearrangement joins TRBV11-2 to TRBJ1-3; no clear D. Trimming took 1 base from V and 0 from J, leaving 16 bases between them. Germline V lookup: CDR1 SGHAT, CDR2 FQNNGV. The CDR3 is 18 residues long. The CDR3 reads CASSLAPADSGSGNTIYF. CDR3 DNA: TGTGCCAGCAGCTTAGCCCCCGCGGACTCTGGCTCTGGAAACACCATATATTTT. Variable domain in full (rest from reference TRBV11-2 and TRBJ1-3): EAGVAQSPRYKIIEKRQSVAFWCNPISGHATLYWYQQILGQGPKLLIQFQNNGVVDDSQLPKDRFSAERLKGVDSTLKIQPAKLEDSAVYLCASSLAPADSGSGNTIYFGEGSWLTVV.

This clone has a single count. This chain links TRBV30 with TRBJ1-2, with a weak D call TRBD1 (6 bases). The CDR3 sequence is 13 residues long. Germline CDR1 reads GTSNPN; CDR2 reads SVGIG (reference sequence). For the CDR3, the DNA is TGTGAGCCACAGGGACGACCTAACTATGGCTACACCTTC. As protein: CEPQGRPNYGYTF.

This clone was recorded once. The chain is built from TRBV6-6 and TRBJ1-3; D call uncertain. V was pared by 4 bases and J by 0 bases, with 13 bases between. Germline V gene sequence: CDR1 MNHNY, CDR2 SVGAGI (reference sequence). The CDR3 extends over 16 amino acids. The CDR3 nucleotides are TGTGCCAGCAGTTTATTCCAGTGGAGCTCTGGAAACACCATATATTTT. It codes for CASSLFQWSSGNTIYF.

The DNA of the CDR3 is TGCGCCAGCAGCCGTTACGCGGACAGGGCGAGGGAAGAGACCCAGTACTTC. This encodes CASSRYADRAREETQYF. V and J are TRBV4-3 and TRBJ2-5; 8 bases are shared with TRBD1. Looked up from germline, CDR1 is LGHNA and CDR2 is YSLEER. V shed 4 bases and J 3 bases; nucleotides not matched to a gene: 13. The CDR3 is 17 amino acids.